This TCR beta chain was documented in a study of T cell repertoires in cytomegalovirus infection. Study context: Indications of both CMV infection and matching HLA type were provided by public TCR beta signatures.

TCRdb re-called the reads through MiXCR, storing one row per CDR3 protein. The sample records 150,000 to 200,000 distinct CDR3 sequences, 14% being singletons. Study-level findings and limits: CMV-specific TCR beta clonotypes restricted by HLA-C dominated the ex vivo response.

As for this clonotype: What it recognizes is unknown.

CDR3 size: 14 residues. The germline CDR1 and CDR2 sequences are SGHNT and YYREEE (reference sequence). V was trimmed by 1 base and J by 4 bases, leaving 8 bases between them. Sequencing used PBMCs. The receptor was isolated from a human donor in good health (CMV status not recorded). Some clones in this sample may be carry-over from other donors' samples. The gene calls are TRBV5-4 and TRBJ2-2, with D hard to call. CDR3 DNA: TGTGCCAGCAGCTTGACAGATACCACCGGGGAGCTGTTTTTT. This translates into CASSLTDTTGELFF.